This entry concerns a single TCR beta chain. The data stem from a study of blood T cell repertoires in COVID-19. Looking at the study overall: Acute-phase and convalescent COVID-19 samples originated in the United States, Italy and Spain.

CDR1 is ENHRY, CDR2 SYGVKD, per germline. The ends were cut back, 10 bases at V and 7 bases at J, with 22 bases in the middle. CDR3 length equals 14 residues. Per the original data handling: Estimated nucleated cell counts came from reference gene primer amplification. TCRdb's table, derived via immunoSEQ multiplex PCR, lists solely in-frame clones and lacks some. The D gene and trimming were derived from the DNA, and the V and J assignments and clone size from that table. The table shows around 300,000 clones, with around 90% occurring only once. The J gene is TRBJ1-1, the V gene TRBV10-3; perhaps TRBD1 as D (5 bases). Sample: peripheral blood. The TCR comes from a man aged 18 to 29 with active or convalescent COVID-19. CDR3 in amino acids: CATGGGRGKGEAFF. DNA for the CDR3: TGTGCCACCGGGGGGGGAAGGGGCAAGGGTGAAGCTTTCTTT.